Below, one TCR beta chain is given with its context. In the original analysis: The authors estimated nucleated cell counts from reference gene primer amplification. Profiling relied on immunoSEQ multiplex PCR, and the TCRdb table lists in-frame clones only, not all of them. That table supplies the V and J calls and clone size; D and trimming were determined from the DNA. This table holds roughly 14,000 clones, about 86% found once. This entry is derived from a study of blood T cell repertoires in COVID-19. Study overall: Samples came from the United States, Italy and Spain, spanning acute and convalescent COVID-19.

V was shortened by 7 bases and J by 10 bases, with 13 bases between the two germline ends. This CDR3 has 11 amino acids. The germline CDR1 and CDR2 sequences are MDHEN and SYDVKM. The rearrangement joins TRBV28 to TRBJ1-2; D unclear. The sequencing input was peripheral blood. The clonotype comes from a human donor in a cohort sampled during active COVID-19. In DNA form, the CDR3 reads TGTGCCAGCAAGTCTACAGAACACTACACCTTC. Translating gives CASKSTEHYTF.